This T cell receptor beta chain was obtained from a study of blood T cell repertoires in COVID-19. Study as a whole: Italy, Spain and the United States were the sources of the convalescent and acute COVID-19 samples.

Seattle participants joined during active infection and were tracked over time. In the study's own analysis: Nucleated cell number was recorded as an estimate derived from reference gene primer amplification. The data were produced by immunoSEQ multiplex PCR, yet TCRdb's version contains in-frame clones alone and is incomplete. The V and J calls and clone size are taken from that table; D and trimming were inferred from the DNA. The data show some 140,000 clones, with roughly four fifths seen just once and around 10% held by the top ten. The specimen sequenced was peripheral blood. The receptor was derived from a woman in her sixties with COVID-19, enrolled during active disease.

The CDR3 DNA reads as TGTGCCACCAGGCAGGAAGCCTACAATGAGCAGTTCTTC. It codes for CATRQEAYNEQFF. The chain carries TRBV15 and TRBJ2-1; D unresolved. CDR1 and CDR2 (germline): LNHNV, YYDKDF (reference sequence). CDR3 size: 13 residues. Trimming cost V 6 bases and J 2 bases, with 8 bases left between them. Looking up the rest from reference TRBV15 and TRBJ2-1 gives the full variable domain: DAMVIQNPRYQVTQFGKPVTLSCSQTLNHNVMYWYQQKSSQAPKLLFHYYDKDFNNEADTPDNFQSRRPNTSFCFLDIRSPGLGDTAMYLCATRQEAYNEQFFGPGTRLTVL.